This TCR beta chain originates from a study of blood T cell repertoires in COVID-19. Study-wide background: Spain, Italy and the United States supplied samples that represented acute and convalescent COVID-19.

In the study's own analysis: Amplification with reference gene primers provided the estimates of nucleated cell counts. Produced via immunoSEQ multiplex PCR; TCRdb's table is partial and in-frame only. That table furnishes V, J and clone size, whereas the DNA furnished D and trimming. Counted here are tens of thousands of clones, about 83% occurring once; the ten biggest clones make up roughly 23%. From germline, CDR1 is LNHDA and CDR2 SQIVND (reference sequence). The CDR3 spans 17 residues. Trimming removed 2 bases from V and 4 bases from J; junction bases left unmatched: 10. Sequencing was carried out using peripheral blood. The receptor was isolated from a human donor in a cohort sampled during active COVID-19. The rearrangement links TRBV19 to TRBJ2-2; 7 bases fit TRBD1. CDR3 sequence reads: CASSIRSGQPFTGELFF. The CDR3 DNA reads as TGTGCCAGTAGTATAAGGTCGGGACAGCCATTCACCGGGGAGCTGTTTTTT.